This entry concerns a single TCR beta chain. Its antigen is undetermined. As for treatment: oral pan-JAK inhibitor, 5-10 mg twice daily. Investigators isolated RNA and reverse transcribed it into cDNA to act as the sequencing template. Produced via immunoSEQ multiplex PCR; TCRdb's table is partial and in-frame only. The sample contains around 110,000 clones, roughly 84% of which appear only once. The source of the sample is a study of CD8+ T cells in alopecia areata. Study-level points and caveats: In scalp and blood, many expanded lesional clones persisted during tofacitinib.

This TCR came from a human donor with alopecia areata. The sample here was CD8+ T cells sorted from blood, taken at week 24, from a patient treated with tofacitinib.

CDR3 amino acids: CASSQEHTLTGELFF. The CDR3 DNA sequence: TGCGCCAGCAGCCAAGAGCACACTCTTACCGGGGAGCTGTTTTTT. J is TRBJ2-2 and V is TRBV4-1; D gene unclear. The CDR3 consists of 15 residues. With 0 bases removed from V and 5 bases from J, the gap between germline ends came to 10 bases. Germline assignment: CDR1 MGHRA and CDR2 YSYEKL.